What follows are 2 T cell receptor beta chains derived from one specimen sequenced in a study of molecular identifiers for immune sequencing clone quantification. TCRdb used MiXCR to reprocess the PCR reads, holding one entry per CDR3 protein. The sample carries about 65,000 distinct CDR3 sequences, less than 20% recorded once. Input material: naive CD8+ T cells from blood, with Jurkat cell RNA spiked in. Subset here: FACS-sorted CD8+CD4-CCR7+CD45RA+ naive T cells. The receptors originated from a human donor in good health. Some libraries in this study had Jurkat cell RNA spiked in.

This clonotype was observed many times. The CDR3 protein is CASRGEDRPYEQYF. As DNA, the CDR3 is TGTGCCAGTAGGGGAGAAGACCGCCCCTACGAGCAGTACTTC. The J gene is TRBJ2-7, the V gene TRBV19; a possible D gene is TRBD2 (5 bases). The CDR3 totals 14 residues. Between the trimmed V and J ends, which lost 6 bases and 2 bases, there was a span of 14 bases. CDR1 LNHDA and CDR2 SQIVND come from the germline V gene (reference sequence).

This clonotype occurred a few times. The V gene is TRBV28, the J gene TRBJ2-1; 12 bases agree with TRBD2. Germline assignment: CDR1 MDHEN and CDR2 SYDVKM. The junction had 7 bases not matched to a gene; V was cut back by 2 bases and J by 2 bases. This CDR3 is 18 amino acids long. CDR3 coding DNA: TGTGCCAGCAGTTTACGCGGGCTAGCGGGAGGGACCTACAATGAGCAGTTCTTC. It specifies CASSLRGLAGGTYNEQFF.